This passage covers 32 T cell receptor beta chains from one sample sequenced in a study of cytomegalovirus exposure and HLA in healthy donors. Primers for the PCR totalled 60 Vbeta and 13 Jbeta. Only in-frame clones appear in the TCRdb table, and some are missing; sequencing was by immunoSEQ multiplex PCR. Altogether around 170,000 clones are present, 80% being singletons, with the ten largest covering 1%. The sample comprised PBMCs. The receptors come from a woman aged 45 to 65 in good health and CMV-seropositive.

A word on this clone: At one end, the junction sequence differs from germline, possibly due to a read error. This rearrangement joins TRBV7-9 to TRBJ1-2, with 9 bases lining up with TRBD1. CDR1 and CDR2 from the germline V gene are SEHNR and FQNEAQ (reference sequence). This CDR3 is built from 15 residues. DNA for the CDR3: TGTTCCAGCAGCGCCTCCGGGACAGGGTTTGTGGGCTACACCTTC. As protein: CSSSASGTGFVGYTF.

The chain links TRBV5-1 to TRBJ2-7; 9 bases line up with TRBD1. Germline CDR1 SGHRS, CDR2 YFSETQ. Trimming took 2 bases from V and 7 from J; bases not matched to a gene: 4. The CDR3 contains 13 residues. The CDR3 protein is CASSFGTGKEQYF. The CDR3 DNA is TGCGCCAGCAGCTTCGGGACAGGGAAAGAGCAGTACTTC.

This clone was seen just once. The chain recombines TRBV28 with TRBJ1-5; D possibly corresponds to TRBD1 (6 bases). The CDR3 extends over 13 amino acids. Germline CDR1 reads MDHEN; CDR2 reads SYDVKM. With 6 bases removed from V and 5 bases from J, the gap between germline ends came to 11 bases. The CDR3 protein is CASSTGLDQPQHF. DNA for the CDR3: TGTGCCAGCAGCACAGGGTTGGATCAGCCCCAGCATTTT. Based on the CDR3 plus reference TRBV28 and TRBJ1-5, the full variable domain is DVKVTQSSRYLVKRTGEKVFLECVQDMDHENMFWYRQDPGLGLRLIYFSYDVKMKEKGDIPEGYSVSREKKERFSLILESASTNQTSMYLCASSTGLDQPQHFGDGTRLSIL.

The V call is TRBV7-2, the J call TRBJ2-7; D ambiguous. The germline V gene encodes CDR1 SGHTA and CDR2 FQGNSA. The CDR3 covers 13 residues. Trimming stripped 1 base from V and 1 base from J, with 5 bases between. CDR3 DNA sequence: TGTGCCAGCAGCTTAGTACAGTCCTACGAGCAGTACTTC. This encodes CASSLVQSYEQYF.

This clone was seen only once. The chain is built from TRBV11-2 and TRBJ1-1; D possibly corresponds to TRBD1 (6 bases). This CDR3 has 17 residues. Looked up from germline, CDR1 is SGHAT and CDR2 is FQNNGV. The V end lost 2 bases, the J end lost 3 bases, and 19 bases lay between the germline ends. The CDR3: CASSLWQGMTRDTEAFF. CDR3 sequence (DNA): TGTGCCAGCAGCTTATGGCAGGGGATGACTCGCGACACTGAAGCTTTCTTT.

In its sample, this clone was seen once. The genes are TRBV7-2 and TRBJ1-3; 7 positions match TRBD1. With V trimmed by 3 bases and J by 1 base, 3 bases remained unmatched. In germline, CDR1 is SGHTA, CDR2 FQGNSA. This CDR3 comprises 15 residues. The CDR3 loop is CASSFKGASGNTIYF. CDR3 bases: TGTGCCAGCAGCTTTAAGGGGGCATCTGGAAACACCATATATTTT.

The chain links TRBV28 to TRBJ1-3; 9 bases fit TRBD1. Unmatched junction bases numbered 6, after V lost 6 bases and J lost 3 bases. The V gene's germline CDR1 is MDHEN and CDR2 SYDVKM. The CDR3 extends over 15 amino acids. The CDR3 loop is CASRSDRGHGNTIYF. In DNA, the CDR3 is TGTGCCAGCAGATCGGACAGGGGCCATGGAAACACCATATATTTT.

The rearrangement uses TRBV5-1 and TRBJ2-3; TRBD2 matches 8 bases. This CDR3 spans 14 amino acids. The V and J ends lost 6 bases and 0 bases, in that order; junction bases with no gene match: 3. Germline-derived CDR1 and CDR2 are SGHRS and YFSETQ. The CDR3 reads CASIRGGSTDTQYF. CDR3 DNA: TGCGCCAGCATCCGCGGGGGGAGCACAGATACGCAGTATTTT.

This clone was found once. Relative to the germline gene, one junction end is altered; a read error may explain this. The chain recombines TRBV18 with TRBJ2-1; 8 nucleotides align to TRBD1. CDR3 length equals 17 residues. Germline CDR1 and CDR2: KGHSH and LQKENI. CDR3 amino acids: CASSPRAGGYSHNEQFF. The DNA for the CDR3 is TGTGCCAGCTCACCAAGGGCAGGGGGCTACTCCCACAATGAGCAGTTCTTC.

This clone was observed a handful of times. The CDR3, as DNA: TGCGCCAGCAGATTAGCGGGGGTCTACAATGAGCAGTTCTTC. It codes for CASRLAGVYNEQFF. The chain uses TRBV5-1 and TRBJ2-1, with TRBD2 matching over 9 bases. CDR1 and CDR2 from the germline V gene are SGHRS and YFSETQ. This CDR3 spans 14 amino acids. J gave up 3 bases and V 5 bases, and 3 bases lay outside the gene matches.

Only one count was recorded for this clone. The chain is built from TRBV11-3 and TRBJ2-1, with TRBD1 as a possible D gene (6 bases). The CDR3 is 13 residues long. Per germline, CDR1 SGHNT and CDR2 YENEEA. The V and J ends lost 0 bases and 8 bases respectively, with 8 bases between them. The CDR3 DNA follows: TGTGCCAGCAGCTTAGACAGGGGCTATGAGCAGTTCTTC. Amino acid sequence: CASSLDRGYEQFF.

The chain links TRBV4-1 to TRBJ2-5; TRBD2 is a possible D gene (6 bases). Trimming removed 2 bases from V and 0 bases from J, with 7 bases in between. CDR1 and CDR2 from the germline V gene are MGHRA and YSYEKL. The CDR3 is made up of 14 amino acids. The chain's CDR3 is CASSQLAYQETQYF. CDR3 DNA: TGCGCCAGCAGCCAACTAGCGTACCAAGAGACCCAGTACTTC.

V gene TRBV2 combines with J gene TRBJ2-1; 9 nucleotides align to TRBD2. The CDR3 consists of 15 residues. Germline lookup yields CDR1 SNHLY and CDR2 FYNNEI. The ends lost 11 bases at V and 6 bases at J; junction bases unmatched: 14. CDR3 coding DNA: TGTGCCGGTCACGGGGGCGGGAGGGGCCTCAATGAGCAGTTCTTC. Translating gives CAGHGGGRGLNEQFF.

The CDR3 DNA reads as TGTGCCAGCAGTATAACAGGGGGTGGCTATGGCTACACCTTC. It is translated as CASSITGGGYGYTF. V usage is TRBV27 and J usage is TRBJ1-2, with TRBD1 identical over 8 bases. The CDR3 runs to 14 residues. CDR1 is MNHEY and CDR2 is SMNVEV in the germline V gene (reference sequence). J lost 4 bases, V lost 5 bases, and 6 bases had no gene match.

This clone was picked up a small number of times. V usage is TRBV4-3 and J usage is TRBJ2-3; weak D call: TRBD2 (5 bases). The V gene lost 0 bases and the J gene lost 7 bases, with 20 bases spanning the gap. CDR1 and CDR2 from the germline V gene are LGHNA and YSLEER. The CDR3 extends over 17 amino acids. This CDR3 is CASSQDTPLALTNTQYF. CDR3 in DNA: TGCGCCAGCAGCCAAGATACGCCTCTAGCACTGACCAATACGCAGTATTTT.

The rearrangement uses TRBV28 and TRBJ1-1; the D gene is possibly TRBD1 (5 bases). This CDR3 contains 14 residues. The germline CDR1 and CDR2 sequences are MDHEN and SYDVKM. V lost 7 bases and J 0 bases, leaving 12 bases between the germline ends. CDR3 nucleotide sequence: TGTGCCAGCATCACGGGGGGGGTGAACACTGAAGCTTTCTTT. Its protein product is CASITGGVNTEAFF.

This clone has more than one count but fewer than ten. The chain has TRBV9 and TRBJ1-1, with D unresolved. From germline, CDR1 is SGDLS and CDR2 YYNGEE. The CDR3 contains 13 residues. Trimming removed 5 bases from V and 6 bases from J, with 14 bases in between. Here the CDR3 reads CASSGAFGSEAFF. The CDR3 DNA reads TGTGCCAGCAGTGGAGCATTCGGATCTGAAGCTTTCTTT.

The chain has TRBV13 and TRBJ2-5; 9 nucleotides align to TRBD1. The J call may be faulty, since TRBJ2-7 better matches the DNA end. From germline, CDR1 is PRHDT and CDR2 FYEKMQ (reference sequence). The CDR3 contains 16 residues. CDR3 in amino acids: CASSLRDRVWHYEQYF. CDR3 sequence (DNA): TGTGCCAGCAGCCTACGGGACAGGGTTTGGCACTACGAGCAGTACTTC.

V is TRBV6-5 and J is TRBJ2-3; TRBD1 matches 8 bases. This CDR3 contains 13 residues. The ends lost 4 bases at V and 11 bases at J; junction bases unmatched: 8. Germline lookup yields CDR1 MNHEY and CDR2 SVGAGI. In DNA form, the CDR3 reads TGTGCCAGCAGTTCTGCTCACGGGACAGGGCAGTATTTT. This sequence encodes CASSSAHGTGQYF.

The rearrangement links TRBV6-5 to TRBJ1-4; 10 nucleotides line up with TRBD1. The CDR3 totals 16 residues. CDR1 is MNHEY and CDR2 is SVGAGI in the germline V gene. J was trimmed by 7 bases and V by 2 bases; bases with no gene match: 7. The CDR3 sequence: CASSYGTGAVGEKLFF. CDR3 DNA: TGTGCCAGCAGTTACGGGACAGGGGCAGTAGGTGAAAAACTGTTTTTT.

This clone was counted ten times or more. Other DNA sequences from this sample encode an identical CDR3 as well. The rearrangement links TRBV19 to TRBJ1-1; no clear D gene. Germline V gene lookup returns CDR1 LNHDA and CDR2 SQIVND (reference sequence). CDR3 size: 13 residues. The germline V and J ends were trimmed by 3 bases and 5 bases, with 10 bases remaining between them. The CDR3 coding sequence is TGTGCCAGTAGTATTAACAGAGGGACTGAAGCTTTCTTT. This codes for CASSINRGTEAFF.

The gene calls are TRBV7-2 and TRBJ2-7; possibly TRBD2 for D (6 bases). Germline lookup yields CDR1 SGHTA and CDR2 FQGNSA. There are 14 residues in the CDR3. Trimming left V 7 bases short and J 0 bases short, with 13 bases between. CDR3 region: CASTHRGSSYEQYF. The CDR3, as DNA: TGTGCCAGCACCCATCGGGGGAGCTCCTACGAGCAGTACTTC.

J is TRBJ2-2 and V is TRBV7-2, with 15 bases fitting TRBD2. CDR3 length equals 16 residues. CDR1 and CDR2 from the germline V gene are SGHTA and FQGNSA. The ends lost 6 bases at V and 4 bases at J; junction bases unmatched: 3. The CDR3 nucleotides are TGTGCCAGCAGGTGGACTAGCGGGGGGGCCACCGGGGAGCTGTTTTTT. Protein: CASRWTSGGATGELFF. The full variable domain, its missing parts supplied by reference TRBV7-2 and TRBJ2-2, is GAGVSQSPSNKVTEKGKDVELRCDPISGHTALYWYRQSLGQGLEFLIYFQGNSAPDKSGLPSDRFSAERTGGSVSTLTIQRTQQEDSAVYLCASRWTSGGATGELFFGEGSRLTVL.

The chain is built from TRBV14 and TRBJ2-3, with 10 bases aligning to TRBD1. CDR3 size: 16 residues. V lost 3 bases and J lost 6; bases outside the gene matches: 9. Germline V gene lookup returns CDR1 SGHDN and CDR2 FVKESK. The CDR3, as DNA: TGTGCCAGCAGCCATGTCCCGGGACAGGGGAAGGATACGCAGTATTTT. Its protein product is CASSHVPGQGKDTQYF.

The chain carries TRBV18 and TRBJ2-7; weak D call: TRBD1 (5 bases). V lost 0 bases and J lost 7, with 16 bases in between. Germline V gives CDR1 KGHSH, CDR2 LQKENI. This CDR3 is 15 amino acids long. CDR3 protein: CASSPPGHPLGEQYF. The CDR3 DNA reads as TGTGCCAGCTCACCACCGGGGCACCCTTTGGGAGAGCAGTACTTC.

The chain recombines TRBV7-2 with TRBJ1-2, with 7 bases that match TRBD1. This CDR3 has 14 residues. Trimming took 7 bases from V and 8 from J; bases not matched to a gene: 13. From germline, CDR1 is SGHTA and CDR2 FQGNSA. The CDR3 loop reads CASTLSKGAPGYTF. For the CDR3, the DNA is TGTGCCAGCACCCTGTCGAAGGGGGCGCCAGGCTACACCTTC.

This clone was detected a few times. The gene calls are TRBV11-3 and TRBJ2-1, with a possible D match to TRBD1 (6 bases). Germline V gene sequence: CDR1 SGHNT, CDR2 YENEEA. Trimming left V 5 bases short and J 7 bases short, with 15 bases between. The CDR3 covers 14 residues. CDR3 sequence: CASSQGSRDNEQFF. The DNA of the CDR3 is TGTGCCAGCAGCCAGGGGTCCAGGGATAATGAGCAGTTCTTC.

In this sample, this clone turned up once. The CDR3 here is CASSLDGVSYNEQFF. CDR3 DNA: TGTGCCAGCAGCTTAGACGGGGTTTCCTACAATGAGCAGTTCTTC. This chain joins TRBV7-6 and TRBJ2-1; TRBD2 is a possible D gene (5 bases). CDR3 length equals 15 residues. Germline V lookup: CDR1 SGHVS, CDR2 FNYEAQ. Trimming took off 1 base at V and 1 base at J, with 8 bases between the two ends.

The CDR3 sequence: CASSFGDRGRTNYGYTF. The CDR3 coding sequence is TGTGCCAGCAGTTTTGGGGACAGGGGTAGAACTAACTATGGCTACACCTTC. The chain has TRBV28 and TRBJ1-2, with TRBD1 identical over 10 bases. The trim removed 3 bases at V and 0 bases at J, leaving 7 bases unmatched. Germline V gene lookup returns CDR1 MDHEN and CDR2 SYDVKM. This CDR3 has 17 residues.

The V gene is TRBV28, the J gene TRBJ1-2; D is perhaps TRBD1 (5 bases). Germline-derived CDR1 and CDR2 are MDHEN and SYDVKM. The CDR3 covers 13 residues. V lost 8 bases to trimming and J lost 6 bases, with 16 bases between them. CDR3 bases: TGTGCCAGCCTAAACCCCGGGGGAGATGGCTACACCTTC. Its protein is CASLNPGGDGYTF.

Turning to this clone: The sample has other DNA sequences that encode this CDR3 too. CDR3 sequence: CASSYGGPTDTQYF. Written as DNA, the CDR3 is TGTGCCAGCAGTTACGGGGGCCCTACAGATACGCAGTATTTT. The chain uses TRBV6-5 and TRBJ2-3, with D possibly matching TRBD1 (6 bases). The CDR3 totals 14 residues. Germline assignment: CDR1 MNHEY and CDR2 SVGAGI. Trimming took 2 bases from V and 3 from J, leaving 9 bases between them.

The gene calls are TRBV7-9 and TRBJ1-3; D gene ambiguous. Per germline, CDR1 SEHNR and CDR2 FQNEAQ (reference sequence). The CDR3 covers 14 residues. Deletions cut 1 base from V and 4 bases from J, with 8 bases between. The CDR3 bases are TGTGCCAGCAGCTTAGACGGTCGGGGAAACACCATATATTTT. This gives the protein CASSLDGRGNTIYF.